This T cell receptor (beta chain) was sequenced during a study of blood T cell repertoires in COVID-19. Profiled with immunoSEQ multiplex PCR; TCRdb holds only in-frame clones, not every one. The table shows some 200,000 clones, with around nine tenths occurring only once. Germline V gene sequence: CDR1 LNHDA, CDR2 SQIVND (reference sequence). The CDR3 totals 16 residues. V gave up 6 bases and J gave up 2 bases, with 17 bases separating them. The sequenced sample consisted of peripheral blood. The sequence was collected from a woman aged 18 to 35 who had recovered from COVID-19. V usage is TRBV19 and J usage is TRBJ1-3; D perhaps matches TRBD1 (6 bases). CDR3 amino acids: CASSSRVQGTGNTIYF. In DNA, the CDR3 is TGTGCCAGTAGCTCCCGTGTACAGGGCACTGGAAACACCATATATTTT.